These 7 T cell receptor beta chains share one sample of origin, sequenced in a study of T cell responses to AZD1222 COVID-19 vaccine. Assay used: immunoSEQ multiplex PCR; TCRdb lists only in-frame clones, some missing. The table lists some 280,000 clones, around 93% of them singletons, with around 0.57% in the top ten. The source material was peripheral blood, sampled 28 days after the second AZD1222 dose. The receptors stem from an adult who received the AZD1222 COVID-19 vaccine.

The chain employs TRBV28 and TRBJ1-2, with D possibly TRBD1 on 6 matching bases. Germline V gene lookup returns CDR1 MDHEN and CDR2 SYDVKM. This CDR3 region has 13 residues. Between the trimmed V and J ends, which lost 8 bases and 5 bases, there was a span of 15 bases. CDR3 nucleotides: TGTGCCAGCGGGACACCCGAAGGGTATGGCTACACCTTC. As protein: CASGTPEGYGYTF.

This chain connects TRBV6-5 to TRBJ2-2; D may correspond to TRBD1 or TRBD2 (7 bases each). Germline values: CDR1 MNHEY, CDR2 SVGAGI. There are 15 residues in the CDR3. The germline V and J ends were trimmed by 6 bases and 5 bases, with 16 bases remaining between them. CDR3 nucleotide sequence: TGTGCCAGCAGAAGACAGGGAGGGTTGACCGGGGAGCTGTTTTTT. This codes for CASRRQGGLTGELFF.

As to this clone: Other nucleotide sequences from this sample produce the same CDR3. The rearrangement links TRBV5-1 to TRBJ2-7; D remains ambiguous. The CDR3 spans 14 residues. Germline V lookup: CDR1 SGHRS, CDR2 YFSETQ. V lost 0 bases and J lost 1, with 8 bases in between. The CDR3 loop reads CASSLEWGSYEQYF. The DNA of the CDR3 is TGCGCCAGCAGCTTGGAGTGGGGATCCTACGAGCAGTACTTC. The full variable domain, with the rest looked up from reference TRBV5-1 and TRBJ2-7, is KAGVTQTPRYLIKTRGQQVTLSCSPISGHRSVSWYQQTPGQGLQFLFEYFSETQRNKGNFPGRFSGRQFSNSRSEMNVSTLELGDSALYLCASSLEWGSYEQYFGPGTRLTVT.

V and J are TRBV10-3 and TRBJ1-4, with 10 bases matching TRBD1. The CDR3 runs to 17 residues. Germline trimming cut 0 bases from V and 0 bases from J; bases unmatched to any gene: 1. Germline CDR1 is ENHRY and CDR2 is SYGVKD. Written as DNA, the CDR3 is TGTGCCATCAGTGAGTCGGGACAGGGGACAACTAATGAAAAACTGTTTTTT. It specifies CAISESGQGTTNEKLFF.

This clone was counted a few times. The chain uses TRBV27 and TRBJ1-5; no reliable D call. V lost 11 bases, J lost 7 bases, and 21 bases lay in between. The CDR3 extends over 14 amino acids. Germline V gene sequence: CDR1 MNHEY, CDR2 SMNVEV (reference sequence). The CDR3 loop reads CAARKAGSGQPQHF. CDR3 sequence (DNA): TGTGCCGCCCGTAAGGCGGGGAGCGGCCAGCCCCAGCATTTT.

The chain joins TRBV20-1 to TRBJ2-2; D ambiguous. The length of the CDR3 is 14 residues. Germline-derived CDR1 and CDR2 are DFQATT and SNEGSKA (reference sequence). V lost 3 bases to trimming and J lost 0 bases, with 8 bases between them. The CDR3 DNA sequence: TGCAGTGCTAGTGGACGCGCGAACACCGGGGAGCTGTTTTTT. As protein: CSASGRANTGELFF.

The V gene is TRBV20-1, the J gene TRBJ2-7; D is possibly TRBD1 (6 bases). Germline CDR1 DFQATT, CDR2 SNEGSKA (reference sequence). There are 12 residues in the CDR3. V lost 3 bases and J 6 bases, leaving 12 bases between the germline ends. The CDR3 spells CSASIQGTEQYF. CDR3 bases: TGCAGTGCTAGTATACAGGGTACCGAGCAGTACTTC.